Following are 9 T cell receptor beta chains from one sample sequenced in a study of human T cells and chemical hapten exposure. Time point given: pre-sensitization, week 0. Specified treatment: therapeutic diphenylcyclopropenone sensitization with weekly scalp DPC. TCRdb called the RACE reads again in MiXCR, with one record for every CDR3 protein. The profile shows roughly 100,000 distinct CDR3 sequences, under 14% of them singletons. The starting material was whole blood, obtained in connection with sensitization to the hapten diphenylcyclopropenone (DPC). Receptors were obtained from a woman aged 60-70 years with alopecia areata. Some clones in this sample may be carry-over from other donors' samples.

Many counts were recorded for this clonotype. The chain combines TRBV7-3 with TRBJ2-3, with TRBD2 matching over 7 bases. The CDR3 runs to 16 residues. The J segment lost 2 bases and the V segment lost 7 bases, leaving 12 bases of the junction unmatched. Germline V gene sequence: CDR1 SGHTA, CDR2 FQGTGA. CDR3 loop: CASKLAASGNTDTQYF. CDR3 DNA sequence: TGTGCCAGCAAATTGGCGGCTAGCGGAAACACAGATACGCAGTATTTT.

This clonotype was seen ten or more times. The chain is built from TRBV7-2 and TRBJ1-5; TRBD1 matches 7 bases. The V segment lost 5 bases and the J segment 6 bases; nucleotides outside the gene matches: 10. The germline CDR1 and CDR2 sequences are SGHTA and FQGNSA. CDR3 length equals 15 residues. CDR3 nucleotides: TGTGCCAGCAGCCCAAGGGACAGCGTAAGTCAGCCCCAGCATTTT. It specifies CASSPRDSVSQPQHF.

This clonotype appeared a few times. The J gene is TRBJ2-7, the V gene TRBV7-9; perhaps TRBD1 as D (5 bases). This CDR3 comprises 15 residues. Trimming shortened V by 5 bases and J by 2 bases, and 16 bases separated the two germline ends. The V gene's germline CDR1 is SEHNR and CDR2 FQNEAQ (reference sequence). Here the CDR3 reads CASSPLLGPAYEQYF. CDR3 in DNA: TGTGCCAGCAGCCCCCTTCTGGGGCCAGCCTACGAGCAGTACTTC. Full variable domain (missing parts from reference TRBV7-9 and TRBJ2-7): DTGVSQNPRHKITKRGQNVTFRCDPISEHNRLYWYRQTLGQGPEFLTYFQNEAQLEKSRLLSDRFSAERPKGSFSTLEIQRTEQGDSAMYLCASSPLLGPAYEQYFGPGTRLTVT.

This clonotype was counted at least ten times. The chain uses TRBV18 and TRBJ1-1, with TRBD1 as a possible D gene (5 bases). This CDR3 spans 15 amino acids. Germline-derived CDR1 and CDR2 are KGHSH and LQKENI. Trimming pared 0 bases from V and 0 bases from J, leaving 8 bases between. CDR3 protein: CASSPPARVNTEAFF. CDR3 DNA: TGTGCCAGCTCACCACCGGCCAGGGTGAACACTGAAGCTTTCTTT.

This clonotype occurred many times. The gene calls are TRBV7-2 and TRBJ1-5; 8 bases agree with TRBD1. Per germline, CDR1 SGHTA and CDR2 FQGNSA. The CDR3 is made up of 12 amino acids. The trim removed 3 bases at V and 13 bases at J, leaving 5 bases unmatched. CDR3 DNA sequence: TGTGCCAGCAGCTTGGGGGGACAGGTACAGCATTTT. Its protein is CASSLGGQVQHF.

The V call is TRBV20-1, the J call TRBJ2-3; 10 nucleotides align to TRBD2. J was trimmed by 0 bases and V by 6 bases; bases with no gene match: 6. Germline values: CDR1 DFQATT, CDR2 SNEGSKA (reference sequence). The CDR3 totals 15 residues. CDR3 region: CSAGSGGTSTDTQYF. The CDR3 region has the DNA TGCAGTGCGGGTAGCGGGGGGACTAGCACAGATACGCAGTATTTT.

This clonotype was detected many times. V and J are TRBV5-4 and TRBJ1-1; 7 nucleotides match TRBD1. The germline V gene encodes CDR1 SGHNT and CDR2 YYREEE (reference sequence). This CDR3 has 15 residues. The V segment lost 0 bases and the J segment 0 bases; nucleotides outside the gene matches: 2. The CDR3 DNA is TGTGCCAGCAGCTTGGGCGGGACAGTGAACACTGAAGCTTTCTTT. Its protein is CASSLGGTVNTEAFF.

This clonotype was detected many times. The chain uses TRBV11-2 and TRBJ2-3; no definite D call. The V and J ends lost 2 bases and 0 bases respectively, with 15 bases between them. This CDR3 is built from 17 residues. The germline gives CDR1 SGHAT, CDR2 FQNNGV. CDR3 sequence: CASSLRWSATSTDTQYF. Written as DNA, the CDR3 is TGTGCCAGCAGCTTAAGGTGGTCAGCAACTAGCACAGATACGCAGTATTTT.

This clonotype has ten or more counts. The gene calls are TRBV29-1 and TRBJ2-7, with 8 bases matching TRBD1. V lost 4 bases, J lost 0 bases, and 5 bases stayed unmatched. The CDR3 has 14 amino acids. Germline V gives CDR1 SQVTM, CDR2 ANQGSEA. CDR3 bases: TGCAGCGTTGCAGGGGGCGCCTCCTCCTACGAGCAGTACTTC. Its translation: CSVAGGASSYEQYF.